This T cell receptor (beta chain) stems from a study of blood T cell repertoires in COVID-19 (dated by TCRdb to about 2020). In terms of the full investigation: Collaborator samples came from the United States, Italy and Spain and covered acute and convalescent phases of COVID-19. The prospective study material was composed of cDNA or gDNA derived from T cells, B-cell-depleted T cells, or PBMCs. The dataset comprised deeply sampled blood TCRbeta repertoires from subjects exposed to, actively infected with, or recovered from COVID-19. The repertoires were released in a freely available public database meant as a resource for research on the immune response to SARS-CoV-2. The samples were drawn from two sources: the first 160 participants of the ongoing ImmuneRACE study, and 1,200 or so subjects contributed by 6 global collaborators. A de-identified subject ID, COVID-19 status, age in years and sex were almost always included in the sample metadata. Where available, HLA class I and class II types were taken from metadata supplied by the sample provider and were not determined by assay-based typing.

On the study overall, not on this receptor specifically: Clinical and demographic metadata were provided uncurated, with the amount varying by source and participant.

Participants in the prospective study were aged roughly 18 to 100 years, lived in about two dozen United States geographic areas, and enrolled through a virtual design. Cohort assignment in the prospective study relied on participant-reported clinical history from a screening survey and a study questionnaire. Mobile phlebotomists in the prospective study collected whole blood, serum and a nasopharyngeal or oropharyngeal swab from every participant. Over a roughly 2-month period, participants in the prospective study had the option of providing additional blood draws and questionnaires. Before DNA extraction, prospective study blood samples were shipped either frozen or at room temperature. TCRbeta CDR3 regions were amplified from genomic DNA using the immunoSEQ Assay, a bias-controlled multiplex PCR. On the authors' methods: Within the assay, amplification of reference gene primers was used to estimate how many nucleated cells each sample contained. To quantify the absolute abundance of each unique TCRbeta CDR3 rearrangement, sequence reads were collapsed and filtered. For each sample, productive Simpson clonality was calculated by taking the square root of Simpson's diversity index across productive rearrangements. The table was pulled from immuneACCESS by TCRdb, which kept in-frame rearrangements only. Such tables lose some clones; where checked, under half of the loss comes from unresolved V genes, and the rest has no known cause. V and J calls and clone size are given by that table; D and trimming were obtained from the DNA. The sample table shows 350,000 to 400,000 clones, and approximately 90% are seen once. Together, the top ten hold around 0.91% of the sample.

Regarding this clone: This clone's antigen is unknown. No much larger clonotype is one base removed from it; base qualities were not supplied.

Including the terminal cysteine and phenylalanine, the CDR3 comprises 17 residues. Kept here is only the CDR3 DNA, which spans 51 bases and is read in frame from base 1. The CDR1 and CDR2 encoded by the germline V gene are SGHAT and FQNNGV. Ends trimmed: V by 3 bases, J by 6 bases; bases unmatched to a gene: 12. Sequenced material: PBMCs or T cells enriched from blood (not recorded which). The rearrangement combines TRBV11-2 with TRBJ2-3, and 10 bases in between align with TRBD2. This sequence was found in a woman under 40 with acute COVID-19. The CDR3 loop reads CASSFLFRAGGHDTQYF. The DNA sequence follows: TGTGCCAGCAGCTTCCTGTTCAGAGCGGGGGGGCATGATACGCAGTATTTT.